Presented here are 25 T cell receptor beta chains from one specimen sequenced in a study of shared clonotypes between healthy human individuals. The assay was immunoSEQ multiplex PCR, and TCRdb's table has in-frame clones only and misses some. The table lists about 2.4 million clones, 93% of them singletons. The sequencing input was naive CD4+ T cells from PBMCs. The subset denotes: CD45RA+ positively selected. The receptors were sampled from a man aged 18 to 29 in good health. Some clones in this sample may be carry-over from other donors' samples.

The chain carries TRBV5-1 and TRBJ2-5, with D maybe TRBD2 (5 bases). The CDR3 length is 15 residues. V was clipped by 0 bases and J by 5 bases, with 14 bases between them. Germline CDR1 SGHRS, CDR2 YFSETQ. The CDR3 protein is CASSLGPDTGETQYF. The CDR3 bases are TGCGCCAGCAGCTTGGGGCCCGACACGGGGGAGACCCAGTACTTC.

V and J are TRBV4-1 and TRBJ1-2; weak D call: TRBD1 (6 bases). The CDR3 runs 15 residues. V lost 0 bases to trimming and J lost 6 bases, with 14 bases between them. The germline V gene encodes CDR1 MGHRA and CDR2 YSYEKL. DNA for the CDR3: TGCGCCAGCAGCCAAGATGACAGGCGAGGGGATGGCTACACCTTC. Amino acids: CASSQDDRRGDGYTF.

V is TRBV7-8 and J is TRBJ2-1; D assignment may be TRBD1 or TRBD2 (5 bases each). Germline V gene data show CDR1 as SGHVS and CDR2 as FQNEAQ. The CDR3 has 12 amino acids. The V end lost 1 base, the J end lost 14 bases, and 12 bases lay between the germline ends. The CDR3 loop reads CASSLVLGEKFF. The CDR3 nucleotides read TGTGCCAGCAGCTTAGTTCTGGGGGAAAAGTTCTTC.

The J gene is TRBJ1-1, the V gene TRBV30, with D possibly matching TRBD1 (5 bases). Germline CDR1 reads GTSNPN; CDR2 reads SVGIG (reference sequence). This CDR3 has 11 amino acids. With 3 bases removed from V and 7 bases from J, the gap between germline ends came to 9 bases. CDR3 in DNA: TGTGCCTGGAGGGAGGGGATTGAAGCTTTCTTT. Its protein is CAWREGIEAFF.

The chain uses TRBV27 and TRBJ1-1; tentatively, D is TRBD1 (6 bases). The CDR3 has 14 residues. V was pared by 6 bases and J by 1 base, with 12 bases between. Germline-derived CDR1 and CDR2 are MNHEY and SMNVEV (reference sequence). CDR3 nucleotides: TGTGCCAGCAGCCAAACGACAGGGAACACTGAAGCTTTCTTT. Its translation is CASSQTTGNTEAFF.

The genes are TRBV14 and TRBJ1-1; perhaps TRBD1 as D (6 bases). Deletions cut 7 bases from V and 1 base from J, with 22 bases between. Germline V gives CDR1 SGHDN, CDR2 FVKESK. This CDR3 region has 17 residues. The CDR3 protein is CASNIFGGPKENTEAFF. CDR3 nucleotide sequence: TGTGCCAGCAATATTTTTGGGGGCCCAAAAGAGAACACTGAAGCTTTCTTT.

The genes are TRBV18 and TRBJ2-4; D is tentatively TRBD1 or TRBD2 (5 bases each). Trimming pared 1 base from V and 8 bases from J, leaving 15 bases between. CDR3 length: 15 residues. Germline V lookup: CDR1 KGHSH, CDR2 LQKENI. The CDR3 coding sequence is TGTGCCAGCTCACCACTCCTAGAGGGGCGGTACATTCAGTACTTC. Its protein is CASSPLLEGRYIQYF.

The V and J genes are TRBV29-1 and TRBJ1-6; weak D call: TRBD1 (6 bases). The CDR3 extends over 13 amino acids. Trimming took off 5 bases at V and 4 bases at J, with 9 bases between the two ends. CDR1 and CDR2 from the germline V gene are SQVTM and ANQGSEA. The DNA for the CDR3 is TGCAGCGTTAAACAGGGATATAATTCACCCCTCCACTTT. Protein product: CSVKQGYNSPLHF.

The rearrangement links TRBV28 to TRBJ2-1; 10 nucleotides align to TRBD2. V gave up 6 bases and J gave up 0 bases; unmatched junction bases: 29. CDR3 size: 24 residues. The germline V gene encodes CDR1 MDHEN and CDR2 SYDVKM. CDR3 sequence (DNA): TGTGCCAGCAGGCGAAACAGGGGAAAAGTCAGCGGGAGGGCCGAACAAAGCTCCTACAATGAGCAGTTCTTC. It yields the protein CASRRNRGKVSGRAEQSSYNEQFF. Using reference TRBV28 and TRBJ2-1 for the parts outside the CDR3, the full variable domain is DVKVTQSSRYLVKRTGEKVFLECVQDMDHENMFWYRQDPGLGLRLIYFSYDVKMKEKGDIPEGYSVSREKKERFSLILESASTNQTSMYLCASRRNRGKVSGRAEQSSYNEQFFGPGTRLTVL.

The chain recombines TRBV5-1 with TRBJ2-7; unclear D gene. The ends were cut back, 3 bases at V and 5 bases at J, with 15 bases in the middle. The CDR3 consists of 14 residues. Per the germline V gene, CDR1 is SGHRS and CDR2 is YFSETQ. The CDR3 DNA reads TGCGCCAGCAGCTCGGGTGGTACCGTCCACGAGCAGTACTTC. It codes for CASSSGGTVHEQYF.

In nucleotides, the CDR3 is TGTGCCAGCAGCCATCAAACAGGTTCGAACACCGGGGAGCTGTTTTTT. It encodes CASSHQTGSNTGELFF. The V gene is TRBV16, the J gene TRBJ2-2; tentatively, D is TRBD1 (5 bases). V lost 3 bases and J lost 0, with 11 bases in between. This CDR3 is built from 16 residues. CDR1 KGHSY and CDR2 FQNENV come from the germline V gene.

DNA for the CDR3: TGTGCCAGCAGCTTAACGGGCGGGACAGGGGCCTCCGAGCAGTACTTC. It yields the protein CASSLTGGTGASEQYF. The gene calls are TRBV7-3 and TRBJ2-7; 10 positions agree with TRBD1. The CDR3 loop spans 16 amino acids. V shed 0 bases and J 6 bases; nucleotides not matched to a gene: 8. Looked up from germline, CDR1 is SGHTA and CDR2 is FQGTGA.

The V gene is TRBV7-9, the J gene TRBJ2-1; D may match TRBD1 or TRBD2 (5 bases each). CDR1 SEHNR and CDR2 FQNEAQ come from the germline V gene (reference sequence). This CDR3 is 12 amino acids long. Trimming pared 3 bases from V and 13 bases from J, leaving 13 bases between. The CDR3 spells CASSFEGLTQFF. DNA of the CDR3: TGTGCCAGCAGCTTCGAGGGGCTGACTCAGTTCTTC.

The CDR3: CASSRRDRGGYGYTF. CDR3 in DNA: TGTGCCAGCAGCAGGCGGGACAGGGGAGGCTATGGCTACACCTTC. This chain joins TRBV9 and TRBJ1-2; TRBD1 matches 10 bases. The CDR3 sequence is 15 residues long. V was clipped by 4 bases and J by 4 bases; unmatched bases: 7. Germline CDR1 and CDR2: SGDLS and YYNGEE.

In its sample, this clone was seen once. CDR3 coding DNA: TGTGCCTGGAGCGGCGACAGGGGGCGCTACGAGCAGTACTTC. Its translation is CAWSGDRGRYEQYF. The J gene is TRBJ2-7, the V gene TRBV30; 10 bases line up with TRBD1. Looked up from germline, CDR1 is GTSNPN and CDR2 is SVGIG (reference sequence). This CDR3 is built from 14 residues. Losses at the gene ends were 3 bases for V and 3 bases for J; bases not matched to a gene: 5. Full variable domain (outside the CDR3, taken from reference TRBV30 and TRBJ2-7): SQTIHQWPATLVQPVGSPLSLECTVEGTSNPNLYWYRQAAGRGLQLLFYSVGIGQISSEVPQNLSASRPQDRQFILSSKKLLLSDSGFYLCAWSGDRGRYEQYFGPGTRLTVT.

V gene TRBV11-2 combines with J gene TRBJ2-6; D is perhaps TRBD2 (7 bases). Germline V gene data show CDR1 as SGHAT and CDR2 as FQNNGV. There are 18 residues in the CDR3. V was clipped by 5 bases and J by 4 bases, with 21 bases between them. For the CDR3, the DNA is TGTGCCAGCAGCCCGCGAAGGGGGGGTTCTGAAGGGGCCAACGTCCTGACTTTC. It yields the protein CASSPRRGGSEGANVLTF.

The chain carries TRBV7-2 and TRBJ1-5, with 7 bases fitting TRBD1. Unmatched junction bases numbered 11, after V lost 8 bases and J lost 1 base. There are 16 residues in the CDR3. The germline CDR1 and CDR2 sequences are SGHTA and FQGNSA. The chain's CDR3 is CASGRGTGASNQPQHF. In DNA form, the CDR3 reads TGTGCCAGCGGAAGGGGAACAGGGGCCAGCAATCAGCCCCAGCATTTT.

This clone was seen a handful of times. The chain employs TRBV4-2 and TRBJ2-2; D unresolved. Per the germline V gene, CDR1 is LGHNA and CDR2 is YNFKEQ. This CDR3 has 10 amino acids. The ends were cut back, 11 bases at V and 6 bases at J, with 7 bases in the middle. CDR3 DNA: TGTGCCCGCAACCCCGGGGAGCTGTTTTTT. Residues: CARNPGELFF.

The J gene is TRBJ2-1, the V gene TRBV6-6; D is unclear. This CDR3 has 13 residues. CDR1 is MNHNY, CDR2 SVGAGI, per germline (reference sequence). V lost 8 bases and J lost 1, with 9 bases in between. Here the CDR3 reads CASGDSSYNEQFF. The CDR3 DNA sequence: TGTGCCAGCGGTGACTCTTCCTACAATGAGCAGTTCTTC.

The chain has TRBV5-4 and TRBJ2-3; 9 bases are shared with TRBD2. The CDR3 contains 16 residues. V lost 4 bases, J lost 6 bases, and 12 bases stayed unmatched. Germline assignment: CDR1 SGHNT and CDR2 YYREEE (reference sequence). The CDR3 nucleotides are TGTGCCAGCAGCCGCCCCTTGGCTAGCGGGATTGATACGCAGTATTTT. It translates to CASSRPLASGIDTQYF.

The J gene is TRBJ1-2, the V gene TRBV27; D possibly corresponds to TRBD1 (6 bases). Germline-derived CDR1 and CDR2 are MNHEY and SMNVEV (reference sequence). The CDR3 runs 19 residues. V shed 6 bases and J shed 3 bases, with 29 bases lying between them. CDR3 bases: TGTGCCAGCAGAGCACTCCGGGACACAAGTAGTCTGCACTACTATGGCTACACCTTC. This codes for CASRALRDTSSLHYYGYTF.

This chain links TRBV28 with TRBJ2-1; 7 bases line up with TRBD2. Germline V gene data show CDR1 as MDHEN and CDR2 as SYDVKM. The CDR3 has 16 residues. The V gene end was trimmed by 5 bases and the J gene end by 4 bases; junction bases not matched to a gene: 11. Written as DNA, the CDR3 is TGTGCCAGCAGTCCCCACGGGGCGGGAGCGTACAATGAGCAGTTCTTC. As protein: CASSPHGAGAYNEQFF.

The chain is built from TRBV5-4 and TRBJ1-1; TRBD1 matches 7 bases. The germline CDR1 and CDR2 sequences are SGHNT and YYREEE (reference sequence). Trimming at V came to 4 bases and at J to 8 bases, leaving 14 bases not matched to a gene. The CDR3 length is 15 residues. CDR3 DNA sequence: TGTGCCAGCAGCGCTAAACAGGGGTTCCAAGAAGAAGCTTTCTTT. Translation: CASSAKQGFQEEAFF.

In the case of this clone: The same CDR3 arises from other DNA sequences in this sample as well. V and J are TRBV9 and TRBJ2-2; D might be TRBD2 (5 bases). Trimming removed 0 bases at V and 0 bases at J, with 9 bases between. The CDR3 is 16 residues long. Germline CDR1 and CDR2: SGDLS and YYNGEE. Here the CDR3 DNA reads TGTGCCAGCAGCGTAGCGAGCGGCGCGAACACCGGGGAGCTGTTTTTT. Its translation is CASSVASGANTGELFF.

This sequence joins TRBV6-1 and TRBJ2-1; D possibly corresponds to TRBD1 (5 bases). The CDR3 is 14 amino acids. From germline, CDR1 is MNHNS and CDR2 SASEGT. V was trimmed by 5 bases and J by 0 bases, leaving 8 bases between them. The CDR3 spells CASSSDSSYNEQFF. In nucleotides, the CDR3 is TGTGCCAGCAGTTCAGACAGCTCCTACAATGAGCAGTTCTTC.